Many counts were recorded for the clone carrying this TCR beta chain. Between the trimmed V and J ends, which lost 9 bases and 4 bases, there was a span of 10 bases. CDR1 and CDR2 (germline): LNHDA, SQIVND (reference sequence). CDR3 length: 12 amino acids. Time point here: persistent/refractory GD, antithyroid drugs over 5 years with positive TRAb. Extracted RNA from PBMCs served as the source of the TCR library. Xi'an, China, was home to the endocrinology department that provided patients. A blood draw put 8.5 to 10 milliliters of peripheral blood into EDTA tubes. The sample comes from a study of regulatory T cells in long-lasting Graves disease. Assembly of TCR beta libraries relied on iRepertoire HTBI primers together with Arm-PCR of CDR3 regions. TCRdb re-called the multiplex PCR reads with MiXCR, one entry per CDR3 protein. The sample holds 600,000 to 850,000 distinct CDR3 sequences, around 32% seen once.

V and J are TRBV19 and TRBJ1-5; D is unclear. This sequence originates from a female donor with Graves disease. The sequenced sample was peripheral blood mononuclear cells (PBMCs), obtained when the disease was refractory, from a patient treated with antithyroid drugs. The CDR3: CASSASNQPQHF. The CDR3 DNA follows: TGTGCCAGCAGTGCATCGAATCAGCCCCAGCATTTT. The full variable domain, with the rest looked up from reference TRBV19 and TRBJ1-5, is DGGITQSPKYLFRKEGQNVTLSCEQNLNHDAMYWYRQDPGQGLRLIYYSQIVNDFQKGDIAEGYSVSREKKESFPLTVTSAQKNPTAFYLCASSASNQPQHFGDGTRLSIL.